This T cell receptor beta chain originates from a study of molecular identifiers for immune sequencing clone quantification. Libraries of bulk TCR were made by previously described methods (with listed TCR primers). MiXCR was run by TCRdb on the PCR reads, yielding one entry per CDR3 protein. The sample records approximately 97,000 distinct CDR3 sequences, 30% to 35% being singletons. V was shortened by 4 bases and J by 4 bases, with 12 bases between the two germline ends. The CDR3 runs to 14 residues. Germline values: CDR1 LGHNA, CDR2 YSLEER. The origin of this receptor is a human donor in good health. Some libraries in this study had Jurkat cell RNA spiked in. The rearrangement links TRBV4-3 to TRBJ2-3; D gene ambiguous. The sequenced sample consisted of naive CD8+ T cells from blood, with Jurkat cell RNA spiked in. Subset specified: FACS-sorted CD8+CD4-CCR7+CD45RA+ naive T cells. The DNA of the CDR3 is TGCGCCAGCAGCCTACGTCGGCACTCAGATACGCAGTATTTT. Translated, it gives CASSLRRHSDTQYF.